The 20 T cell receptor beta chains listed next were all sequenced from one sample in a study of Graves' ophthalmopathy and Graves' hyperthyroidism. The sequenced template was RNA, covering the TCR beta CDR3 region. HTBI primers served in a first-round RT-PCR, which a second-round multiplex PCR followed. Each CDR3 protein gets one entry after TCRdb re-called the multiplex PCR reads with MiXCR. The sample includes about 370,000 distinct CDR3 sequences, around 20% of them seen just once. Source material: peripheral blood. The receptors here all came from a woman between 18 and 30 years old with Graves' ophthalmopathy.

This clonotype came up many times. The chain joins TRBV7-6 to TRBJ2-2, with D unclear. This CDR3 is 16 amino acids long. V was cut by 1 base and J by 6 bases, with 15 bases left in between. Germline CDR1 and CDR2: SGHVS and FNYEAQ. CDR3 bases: TGTGCCAGCAGCTTAGAGGTACCGGGTTTAGCCGGGGAGCTGTTTTTT. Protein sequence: CASSLEVPGLAGELFF.

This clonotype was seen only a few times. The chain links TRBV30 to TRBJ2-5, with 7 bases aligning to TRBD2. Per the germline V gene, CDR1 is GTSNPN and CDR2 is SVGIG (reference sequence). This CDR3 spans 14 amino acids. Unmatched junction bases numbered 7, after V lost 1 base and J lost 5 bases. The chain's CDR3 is CAWSAGGGRETQYF. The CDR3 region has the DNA TGTGCCTGGAGTGCGGGGGGAGGTAGGGAGACCCAGTACTTC.

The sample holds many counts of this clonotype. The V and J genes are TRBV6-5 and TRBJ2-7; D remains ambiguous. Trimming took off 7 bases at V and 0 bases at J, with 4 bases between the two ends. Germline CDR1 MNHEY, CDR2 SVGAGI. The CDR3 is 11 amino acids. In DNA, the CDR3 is TGTGCCAGCACGGACTCCTACGAGCAGTACTTC. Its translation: CASTDSYEQYF.

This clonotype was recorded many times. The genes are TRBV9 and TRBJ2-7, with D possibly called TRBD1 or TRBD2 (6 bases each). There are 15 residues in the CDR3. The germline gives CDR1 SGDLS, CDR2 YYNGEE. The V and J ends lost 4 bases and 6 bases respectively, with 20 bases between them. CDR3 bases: TGTGCCAGCAGCCCAACAAGAGGAGGGGGGCGCGAGCAGTACTTC. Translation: CASSPTRGGGREQYF. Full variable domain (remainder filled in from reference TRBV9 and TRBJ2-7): DSGVTQTPKHLITATGQRVTLRCSPRSGDLSVYWYQQSLDQGLQFLIQYYNGEERAKGNILERFSAQQFPDLHSELNLSSLELGDSALYFCASSPTRGGGREQYFGPGTRLTVT.

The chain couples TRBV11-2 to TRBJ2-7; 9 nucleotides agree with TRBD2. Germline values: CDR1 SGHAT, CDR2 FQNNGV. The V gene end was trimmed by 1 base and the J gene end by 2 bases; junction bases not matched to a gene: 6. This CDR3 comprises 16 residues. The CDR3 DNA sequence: TGTGCCAGCAGCTTAGGGGCTAGCGGGACCACCTACGAGCAGTACTTC. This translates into CASSLGASGTTYEQYF.

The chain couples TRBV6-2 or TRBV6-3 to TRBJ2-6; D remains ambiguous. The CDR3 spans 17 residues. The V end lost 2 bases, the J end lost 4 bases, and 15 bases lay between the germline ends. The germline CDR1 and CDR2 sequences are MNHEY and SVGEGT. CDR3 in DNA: TGTGCCAGCAGTTACAGTGGGCAGGTTGCAGGGGCCAACGTCCTGACTTTC. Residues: CASSYSGQVAGANVLTF.

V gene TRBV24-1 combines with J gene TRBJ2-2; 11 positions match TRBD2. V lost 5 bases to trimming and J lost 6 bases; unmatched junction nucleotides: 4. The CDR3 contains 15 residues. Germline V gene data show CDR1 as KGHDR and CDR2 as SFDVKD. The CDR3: CATSASGRPSGELFF. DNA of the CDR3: TGTGCCACCAGTGCTAGCGGGAGGCCTTCCGGGGAGCTGTTTTTT.

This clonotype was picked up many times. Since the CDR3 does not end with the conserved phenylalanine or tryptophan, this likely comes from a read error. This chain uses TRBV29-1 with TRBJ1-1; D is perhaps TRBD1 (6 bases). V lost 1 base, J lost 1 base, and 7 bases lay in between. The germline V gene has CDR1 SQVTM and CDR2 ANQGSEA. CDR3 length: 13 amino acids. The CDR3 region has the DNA TGCAGCGTTGAAGTGACAGGGAACACTGAAGCTTTCTCT. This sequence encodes CSVEVTGNTEAFS.

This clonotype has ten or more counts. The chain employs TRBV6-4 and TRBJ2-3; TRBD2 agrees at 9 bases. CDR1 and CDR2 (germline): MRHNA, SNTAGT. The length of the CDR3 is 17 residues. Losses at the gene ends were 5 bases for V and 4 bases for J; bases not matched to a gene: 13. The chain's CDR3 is CASSPLRLAELPDTQYF. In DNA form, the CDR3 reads TGTGCCAGCAGTCCGCTACGACTAGCGGAGTTACCAGATACGCAGTATTTT.

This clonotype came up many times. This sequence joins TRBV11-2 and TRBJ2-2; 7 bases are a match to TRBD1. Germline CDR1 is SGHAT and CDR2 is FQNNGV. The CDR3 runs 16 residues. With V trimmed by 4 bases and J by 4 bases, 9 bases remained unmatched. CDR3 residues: CASSYRDRRSTGELFF. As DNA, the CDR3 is TGTGCCAGCAGCTACCGGGACAGAAGAAGCACCGGGGAGCTGTTTTTT. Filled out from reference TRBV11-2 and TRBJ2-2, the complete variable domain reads EAGVAQSPRYKIIEKRQSVAFWCNPISGHATLYWYQQILGQGPKLLIQFQNNGVVDDSQLPKDRFSAERLKGVDSTLKIQPAKLEDSAVYLCASSYRDRRSTGELFFGEGSRLTVL.

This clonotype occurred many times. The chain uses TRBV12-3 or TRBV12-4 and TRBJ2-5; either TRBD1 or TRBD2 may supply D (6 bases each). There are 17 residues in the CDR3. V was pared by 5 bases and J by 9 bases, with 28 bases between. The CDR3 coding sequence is TGTGCCAGCAGTCCTGAAGTGTGGGGGCGGGAAGGACGGTCCCAGTACTTC. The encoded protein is CASSPEVWGREGRSQYF.

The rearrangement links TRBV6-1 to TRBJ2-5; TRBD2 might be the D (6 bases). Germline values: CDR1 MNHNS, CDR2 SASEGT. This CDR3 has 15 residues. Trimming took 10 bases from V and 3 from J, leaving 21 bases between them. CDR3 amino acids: CAILPPSSGEETQYF. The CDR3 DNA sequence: TGTGCCATCTTACCCCCGTCTTCGGGGGAAGAGACCCAGTACTTC.

The CDR3 coding sequence is TGTGCCAGCAGTTACTCACGACTAACTGATACGCAGTATTTT. Residues: CASSYSRLTDTQYF. The chain recombines TRBV6-2 or TRBV6-3 with TRBJ2-3; D might be TRBD2 (5 bases). V dropped 0 bases and J dropped 6 bases, with 10 bases sitting between them. Germline loops: CDR1 MNHEY, CDR2 SVGEGT. This CDR3 comprises 14 residues.

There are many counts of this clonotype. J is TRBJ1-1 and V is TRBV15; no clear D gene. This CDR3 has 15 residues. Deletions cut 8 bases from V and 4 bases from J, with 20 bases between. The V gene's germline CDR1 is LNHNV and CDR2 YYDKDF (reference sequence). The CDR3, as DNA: TGTGCCACCGGGGTCGCCATTGAAAGTGGCACTGAAGCTTTCTTT. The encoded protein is CATGVAIESGTEAFF. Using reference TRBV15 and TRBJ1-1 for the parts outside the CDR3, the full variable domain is DAMVIQNPRYQVTQFGKPVTLSCSQTLNHNVMYWYQQKSSQAPKLLFHYYDKDFNNEADTPDNFQSRRPNTSFCFLDIRSPGLGDTAMYLCATGVAIESGTEAFFGQGTRLTVV.

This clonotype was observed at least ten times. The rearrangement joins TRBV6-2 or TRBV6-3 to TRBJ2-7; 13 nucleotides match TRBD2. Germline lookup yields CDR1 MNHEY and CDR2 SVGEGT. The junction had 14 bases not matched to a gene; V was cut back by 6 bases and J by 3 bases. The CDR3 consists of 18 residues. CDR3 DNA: TGTGCCAGCAGCCGGACTAGCGGGGGCCCCCAAAGCTTCTACGAGCAGTACTTC. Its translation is CASSRTSGGPQSFYEQYF.

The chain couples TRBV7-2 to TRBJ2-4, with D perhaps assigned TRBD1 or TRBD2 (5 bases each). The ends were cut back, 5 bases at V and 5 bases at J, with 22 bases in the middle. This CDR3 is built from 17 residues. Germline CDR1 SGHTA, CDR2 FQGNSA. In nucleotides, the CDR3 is TGTGCCAGCAGCCCAAGTCCCGGGACCGAGAGAGAAAACATTCAGTACTTC. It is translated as CASSPSPGTERENIQYF.

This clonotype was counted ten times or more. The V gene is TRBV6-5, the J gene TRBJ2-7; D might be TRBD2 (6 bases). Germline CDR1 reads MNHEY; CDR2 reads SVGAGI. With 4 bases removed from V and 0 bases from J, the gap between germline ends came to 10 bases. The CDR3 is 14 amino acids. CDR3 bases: TGTGCCAGCAGTTCCCCGGGAGCCTCCTACGAGCAGTACTTC. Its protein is CASSSPGASYEQYF.

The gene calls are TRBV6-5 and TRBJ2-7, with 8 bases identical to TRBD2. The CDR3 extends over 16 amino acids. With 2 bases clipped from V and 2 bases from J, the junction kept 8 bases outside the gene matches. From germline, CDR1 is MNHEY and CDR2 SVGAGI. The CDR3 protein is CASSYPPGGRTYEQYF. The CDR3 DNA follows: TGTGCCAGCAGTTACCCCCCGGGAGGGAGAACCTACGAGCAGTACTTC.

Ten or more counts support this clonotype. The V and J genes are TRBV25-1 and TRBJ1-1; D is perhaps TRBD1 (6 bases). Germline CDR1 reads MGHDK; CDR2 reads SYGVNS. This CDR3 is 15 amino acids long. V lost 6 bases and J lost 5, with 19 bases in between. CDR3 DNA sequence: TGTGCCAGCAGACCCTCAGGGGCGAGAAAGACTGAAGCTTTCTTT. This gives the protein CASRPSGARKTEAFF.

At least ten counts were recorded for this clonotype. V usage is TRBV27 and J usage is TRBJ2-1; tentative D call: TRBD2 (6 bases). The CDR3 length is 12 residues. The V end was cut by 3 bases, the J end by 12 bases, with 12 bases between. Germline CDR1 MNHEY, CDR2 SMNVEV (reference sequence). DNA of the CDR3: TGTGCCAGCAGTTTCGGCGGGGCCAGGCAGTTCTTC. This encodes CASSFGGARQFF.